This T cell receptor beta chain originates from a study of shared clonotypes between healthy human individuals. About the research overall: Donor ages ranged 18 to 49 years: a couple of women, a few men.

Produced via immunoSEQ multiplex PCR; TCRdb's table is partial and in-frame only. The table has approximately 530,000 clones, 95% to 96% seen once. V lost 7 bases, J lost 1 base, and 20 bases lay in between. This CDR3 contains 16 residues. CDR1 is MDHEN, CDR2 SYDVKM, per germline. This TCR was recovered from a woman in her 30s in good health. What was sequenced was naive CD4+ T cells sorted from blood. Subset noted: CD45RA+ positively selected. This sequence joins TRBV28 and TRBJ2-7; D is undetermined. The CDR3 spells CASNQPRSARSYEQYF. As DNA, the CDR3 is TGTGCCAGCAATCAACCGCGGAGTGCCAGATCCTACGAGCAGTACTTC.